This TCR beta chain originates from a study of blood T cell repertoires in COVID-19. Study context: Acute-phase and convalescent COVID-19 samples originated in the United States, Italy and Spain.

Per the original methods: For nucleated cells, counts were estimated from reference gene primer amplification. TCRdb keeps only in-frame clones here, not all; method: immunoSEQ multiplex PCR. V and J calls and clone size are as listed in that table; D and trimming were resolved from the DNA. Of about 55,000 clones in the sample, about 90% were seen once. Material for sequencing was peripheral blood. The sequence was obtained from a man aged 55 to 69 with acute or convalescent COVID-19.

As DNA, the CDR3 is TGTGCCAGCAGCTTGGTCTCGACAGGGGGCAGTACTGAAGCTTTCTTT. Amino acids: CASSLVSTGGSTEAFF. V usage is TRBV5-6 and J usage is TRBJ1-1, with 10 positions matching TRBD1. The J segment lost 5 bases and the V segment lost 0 bases, leaving 7 bases of the junction unmatched. CDR1 and CDR2 from the germline V gene are SGHDT and YYEEEE. This CDR3 contains 16 residues.